Presented here are 17 T cell receptor beta chains from one specimen sequenced in a study of T cells in Graves' hyperthyroidism and ophthalmopathy. RNA transcripts provided the source from which TCR beta CDR3 regions were amplified. The HTBI primer set served for first-round RT-PCR of the TCR CDR3. TCRdb used MiXCR to reprocess the multiplex PCR reads, holding one entry per CDR3 protein. The data show roughly 640,000 distinct CDR3 sequences, 16% seen once. The sequencing input was blood. The receptors were gathered from a woman between 35 and 50 years old with Graves' ophthalmopathy.

A remark on this clonotype: One end of the junction varies from germline; a read error may be responsible. V gene TRBV7-6 combines with J gene TRBJ2-3; 9 positions match TRBD1. CDR1 is SGHVS and CDR2 is FNYEAQ in the germline V gene. The CDR3 runs to 16 residues. The CDR3 loop reads CASSLGQGGSTDTQCF. For the CDR3, the DNA is TGTGCCAGCAGCTTGGGACAGGGAGGTAGCACAGATACGCAGTGTTTT.

This clonotype was detected many times. The chain has TRBV6-2 or TRBV6-3 and TRBJ2-1; 9 bases fit TRBD2. The CDR3 runs to 15 residues. Germline CDR1 MNHEY, CDR2 SVGEGT. With 4 bases clipped from V and 2 bases from J, the junction kept 3 bases outside the gene matches. CDR3 nucleotide sequence: TGTGCCAGCAGTTTAGCGGGAGCGACCTACAATGAGCAGTTCTTC. Translation: CASSLAGATYNEQFF.

This clonotype was picked up a small number of times. The chain joins TRBV3-1 to TRBJ1-5, with TRBD1 matching over 7 bases. The CDR3 spans 15 residues. CDR1 is LGHDT and CDR2 is YNNKEL in the germline V gene (reference sequence). V dropped 2 bases and J dropped 8; count of bases not matched to a gene: 9. The CDR3 nucleotides are TGTGCCAGCAGCCAATCTCCGACAGGGAGTGAGCCCCAGCATTTT. This codes for CASSQSPTGSEPQHF.

The chain carries TRBV5-1 and TRBJ2-7; 7 nucleotides match TRBD1. The J segment lost 0 bases and the V segment lost 1 base, leaving 4 bases of the junction unmatched. Looked up from germline, CDR1 is SGHRS and CDR2 is YFSETQ. The CDR3 runs to 15 residues. CDR3 sequence: CASSLQDRTSYEQYF. The CDR3 DNA reads as TGCGCCAGCAGCTTGCAGGACAGGACCTCCTACGAGCAGTACTTC.

This clonotype was seen more than once but under ten times. The chain has TRBV20-1 and TRBJ1-4; the D gene is possibly TRBD1 (5 bases). The CDR3 has 14 amino acids. The germline V and J ends were trimmed by 6 bases and 3 bases, with 14 bases remaining between them. Per the germline V gene, CDR1 is DFQATT and CDR2 is SNEGSKA (reference sequence). CDR3 in DNA: TGCAGTGCCAACCAGGGTGGTGCTAATGAAAAACTGTTTTTT. Its protein product is CSANQGGANEKLFF.

This clonotype appeared many times. The J gene is TRBJ2-4, the V gene TRBV20-1; D remains unclear. Germline CDR1 DFQATT, CDR2 SNEGSKA (reference sequence). This CDR3 region has 14 residues. V was cut by 2 bases and J by 5 bases, with 13 bases left in between. The CDR3: CSARPEQRENIQYF. Here the CDR3 DNA reads TGCAGTGCTAGACCCGAACAAAGGGAAAACATTCAGTACTTC.

The rearrangement joins TRBV2 to TRBJ2-3; 12 bases fit TRBD1. V gave up 1 base and J gave up 3 bases; unmatched junction bases: 5. The germline V gene encodes CDR1 SNHLY and CDR2 FYNNEI. The CDR3 has 17 amino acids. This CDR3 is CASSEGGDRGLTDTQYF. CDR3 bases: TGTGCCAGCAGTGAAGGAGGGGACAGGGGGCTTACAGATACGCAGTATTTT.

This clonotype appeared many times. The rearrangement joins TRBV28 to TRBJ2-6; no reliable D call. The CDR3 length is 13 residues. V was cut by 6 bases and J by 2 bases, with 5 bases left in between. CDR1 MDHEN and CDR2 SYDVKM come from the germline V gene. The CDR3 spells CASSLPGANVLTF. CDR3 coding DNA: TGTGCCAGCAGCTTACCTGGGGCCAACGTCCTGACTTTC.

This rearrangement joins TRBV6-5 to TRBJ1-5; weak D call: TRBD1 (5 bases). The CDR3 spans 13 residues. V was trimmed by 2 bases and J by 7 bases, leaving 9 bases between them. CDR1 MNHEY and CDR2 SVGAGI come from the germline V gene. CDR3 region: CASSYQGGQPQHF. CDR3 nucleotide sequence: TGTGCCAGCAGTTACCAGGGAGGCCAGCCCCAGCATTTT.

In its sample, this clonotype was seen many times. The chain uses TRBV11-1 and TRBJ1-1, with 7 nucleotides matching TRBD1. The germline V gene has CDR1 SGHAT and CDR2 FQDESV (reference sequence). The V segment lost 2 bases and the J segment 0 bases; nucleotides outside the gene matches: 12. This CDR3 comprises 18 residues. The CDR3 DNA reads as TGTGCCAGCAGCTTAATTTCCGGGACAGTAAGACTGAACACTGAAGCTTTCTTT. Encoded protein: CASSLISGTVRLNTEAFF.

In its sample, this clonotype was seen many times. The chain combines TRBV2 with TRBJ2-7, with 9 bases fitting TRBD2. V dropped 6 bases and J dropped 4; count of bases not matched to a gene: 4. Germline V gene sequence: CDR1 SNHLY, CDR2 FYNNEI. This CDR3 region has 13 residues. Written as DNA, the CDR3 is TGTGCCAGCAGGAGACTAGCGGTATACGAGCAGTACTTC. Its protein is CASRRLAVYEQYF.

The chain recombines TRBV20-1 with TRBJ2-5, with 8 bases that match TRBD2. With V trimmed by 3 bases and J by 1 base, 13 bases remained unmatched. Germline V gene lookup returns CDR1 DFQATT and CDR2 SNEGSKA (reference sequence). This CDR3 spans 17 amino acids. The CDR3 DNA is TGCAGTGCTAGGGGAGGTGGGCTAGCGGGTCCCCAAGAGACCCAGTACTTC. Protein sequence: CSARGGGLAGPQETQYF.

Many counts were recorded for this clonotype. V and J are TRBV30 and TRBJ2-7; D may match TRBD1 or TRBD2 (5 bases each). CDR3 size: 12 residues. The germline V and J ends were trimmed by 5 bases and 0 bases, with 8 bases remaining between them. Germline CDR1 is GTSNPN and CDR2 is SVGIG (reference sequence). CDR3 amino acids: CAWGGSSYEQYF. The CDR3 DNA sequence: TGTGCCTGGGGGGGAAGCTCCTACGAGCAGTACTTC.

This clonotype has a count of ten or more. The chain combines TRBV12-3 or TRBV12-4 with TRBJ2-1; 7 nucleotides agree with TRBD1. This CDR3 has 16 residues. V shed 5 bases, J shed 9 bases, and the junction held 16 bases outside the gene matches. The CDR3 loop is CASSRQGMARGSEQFF. Here the CDR3 DNA reads TGTGCCAGCAGTAGACAGGGTATGGCCCGCGGGTCTGAGCAGTTCTTC.

The chain is built from TRBV20-1 and TRBJ1-3; 8 bases line up with TRBD1. V lost 1 base and J lost 0; bases outside the gene matches: 2. Germline CDR1 DFQATT, CDR2 SNEGSKA (reference sequence). The CDR3 loop spans 15 amino acids. This chain's CDR3 is CSARVDRASGNTIYF. The CDR3 nucleotides read TGCAGTGCTAGAGTGGACAGGGCCTCTGGAAACACCATATATTTT.

The sample holds a few counts of this clonotype. This rearrangement joins TRBV4-1 to TRBJ1-4; no definite D call. CDR1 and CDR2 from the germline V gene are MGHRA and YSYEKL. The CDR3 is made up of 14 amino acids. V shed 1 base and J shed 7 bases, with 10 bases lying between them. In nucleotides, the CDR3 is TGCGCCAGCAGCCAAGGGAGACCCGTTGAAAAACTGTTTTTT. As protein: CASSQGRPVEKLFF.

The J gene is TRBJ1-2, the V gene TRBV11-2; 7 nucleotides line up with TRBD1. The germline CDR1 and CDR2 sequences are SGHAT and FQNNGV. This CDR3 spans 15 amino acids. Trimming took 4 bases from V and 5 from J; bases not matched to a gene: 10. The CDR3 sequence: CASSSLSQQGYGYTF. In DNA, the CDR3 is TGTGCCAGCAGCTCGCTCTCCCAACAGGGGTATGGCTACACCTTC.